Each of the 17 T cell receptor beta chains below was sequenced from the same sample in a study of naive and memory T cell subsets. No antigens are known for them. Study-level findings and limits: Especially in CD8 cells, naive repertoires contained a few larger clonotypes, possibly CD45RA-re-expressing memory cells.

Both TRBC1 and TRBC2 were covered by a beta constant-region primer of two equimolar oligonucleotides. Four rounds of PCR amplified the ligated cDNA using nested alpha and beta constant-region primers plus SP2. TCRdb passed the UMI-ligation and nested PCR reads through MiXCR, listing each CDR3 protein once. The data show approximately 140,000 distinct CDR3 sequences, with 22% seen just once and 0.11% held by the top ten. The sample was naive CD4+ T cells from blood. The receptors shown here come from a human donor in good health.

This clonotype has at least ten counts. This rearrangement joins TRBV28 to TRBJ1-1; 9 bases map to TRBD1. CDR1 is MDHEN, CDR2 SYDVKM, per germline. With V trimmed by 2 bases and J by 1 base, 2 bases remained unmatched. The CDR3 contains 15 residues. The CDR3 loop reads CASSLRTGANTEAFF. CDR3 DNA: TGTGCCAGCAGTTTACGGACAGGGGCGAACACTGAAGCTTTCTTT.

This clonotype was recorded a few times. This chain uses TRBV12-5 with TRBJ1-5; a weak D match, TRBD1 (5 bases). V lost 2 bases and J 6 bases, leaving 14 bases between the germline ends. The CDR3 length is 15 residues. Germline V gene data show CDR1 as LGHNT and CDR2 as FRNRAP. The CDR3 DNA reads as TGTGCTAGTGGTTTGATCGGGGCGAATCTTCAGCCCCAGCATTTT. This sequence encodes CASGLIGANLQPQHF.

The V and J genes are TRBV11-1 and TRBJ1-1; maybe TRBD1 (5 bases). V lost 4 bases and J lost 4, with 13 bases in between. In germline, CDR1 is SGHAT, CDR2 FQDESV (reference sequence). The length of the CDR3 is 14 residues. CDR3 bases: TGTGCCAGCAGCTCCGGACCGGGGGGCACTGAAGCTTTCTTT. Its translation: CASSSGPGGTEAFF.

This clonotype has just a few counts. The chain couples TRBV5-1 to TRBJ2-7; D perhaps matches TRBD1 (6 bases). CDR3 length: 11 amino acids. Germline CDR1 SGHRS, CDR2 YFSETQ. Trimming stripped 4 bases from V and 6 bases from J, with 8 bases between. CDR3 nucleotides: TGCGCCAGCAGCATAGGGGGCGAGCAGTACTTC. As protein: CASSIGGEQYF.

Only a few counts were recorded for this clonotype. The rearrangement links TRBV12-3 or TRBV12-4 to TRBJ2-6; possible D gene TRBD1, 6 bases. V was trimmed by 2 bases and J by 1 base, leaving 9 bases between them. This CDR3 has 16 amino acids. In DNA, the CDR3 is TGTGCCAGCAGTTTATGGGGGCGATCTGGGGCCAACGTCCTGACTTTC. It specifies CASSLWGRSGANVLTF.

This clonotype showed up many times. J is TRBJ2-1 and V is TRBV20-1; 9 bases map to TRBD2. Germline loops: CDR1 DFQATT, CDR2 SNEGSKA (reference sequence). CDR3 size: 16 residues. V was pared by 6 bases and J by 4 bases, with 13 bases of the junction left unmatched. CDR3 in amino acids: CSALDRAGGYYNEQFF. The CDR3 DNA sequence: TGCAGTGCCTTGGATCGAGCGGGAGGATATTACAATGAGCAGTTCTTC.

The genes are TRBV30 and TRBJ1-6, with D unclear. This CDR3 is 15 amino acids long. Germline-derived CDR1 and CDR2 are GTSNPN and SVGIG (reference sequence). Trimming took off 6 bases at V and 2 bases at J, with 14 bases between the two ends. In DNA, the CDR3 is TGTGCCTGTTTGGGTCAAGTCACCTATAATTCACCCCTCCACTTT. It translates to CACLGQVTYNSPLHF.

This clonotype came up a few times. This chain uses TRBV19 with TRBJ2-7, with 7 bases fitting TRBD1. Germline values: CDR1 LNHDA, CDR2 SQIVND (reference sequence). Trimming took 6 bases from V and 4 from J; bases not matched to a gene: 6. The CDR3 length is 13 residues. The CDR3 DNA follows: TGTGCCAGTAGCCGGGACAGAAAATACGAGCAGTACTTC. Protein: CASSRDRKYEQYF.

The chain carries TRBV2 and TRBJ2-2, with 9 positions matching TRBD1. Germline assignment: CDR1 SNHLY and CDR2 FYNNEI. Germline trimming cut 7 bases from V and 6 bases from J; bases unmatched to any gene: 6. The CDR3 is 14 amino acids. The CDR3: CASKGTGLPGELFF. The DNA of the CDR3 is TGTGCCAGCAAGGGGACAGGGCTACCCGGGGAGCTGTTTTTT.

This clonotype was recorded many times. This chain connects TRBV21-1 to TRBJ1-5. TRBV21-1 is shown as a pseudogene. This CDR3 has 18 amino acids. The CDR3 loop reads CASSKGEIDPYSNQPQHF. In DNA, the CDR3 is TGTGCCAGCAGCAAAGGGGAAATTGACCCATATAGCAATCAGCCCCAGCATTTT.

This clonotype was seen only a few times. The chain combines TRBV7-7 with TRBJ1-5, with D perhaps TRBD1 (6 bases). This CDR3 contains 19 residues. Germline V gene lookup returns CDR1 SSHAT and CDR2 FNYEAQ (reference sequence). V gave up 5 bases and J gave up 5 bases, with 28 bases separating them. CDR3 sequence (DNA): TGTGCCAGCAGCATAGACCATCGTTGGGGGCAACCCTTTTATCAGCCCCAGCATTTT. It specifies CASSIDHRWGQPFYQPQHF. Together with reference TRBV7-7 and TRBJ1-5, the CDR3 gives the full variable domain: GAGVSQSPRYKVTKRGQDVTLRCDPISSHATLYWYQQALGQGPEFLTYFNYEAQPDKSGLPSDRFSAERPEGSISTLTIQRTEQRDSAMYRCASSIDHRWGQPFYQPQHFGDGTRLSIL.

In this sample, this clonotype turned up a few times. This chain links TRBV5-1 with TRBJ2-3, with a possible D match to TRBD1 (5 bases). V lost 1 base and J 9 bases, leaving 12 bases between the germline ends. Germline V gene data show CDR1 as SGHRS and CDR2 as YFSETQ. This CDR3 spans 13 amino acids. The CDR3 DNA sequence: TGCGCCAGCAGCTTGTTGACAGATGGGACGCAGTATTTT. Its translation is CASSLLTDGTQYF. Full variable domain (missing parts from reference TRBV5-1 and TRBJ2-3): KAGVTQTPRYLIKTRGQQVTLSCSPISGHRSVSWYQQTPGQGLQFLFEYFSETQRNKGNFPGRFSGRQFSNSRSEMNVSTLELGDSALYLCASSLLTDGTQYFGPGTRLTVL.

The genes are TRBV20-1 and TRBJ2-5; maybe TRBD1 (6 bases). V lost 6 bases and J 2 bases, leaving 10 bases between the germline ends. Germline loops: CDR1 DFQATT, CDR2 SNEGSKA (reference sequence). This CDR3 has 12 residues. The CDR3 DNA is TGCAGTGCCCAACAGGGTCAAGAGACCCAGTACTTC. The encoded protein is CSAQQGQETQYF.

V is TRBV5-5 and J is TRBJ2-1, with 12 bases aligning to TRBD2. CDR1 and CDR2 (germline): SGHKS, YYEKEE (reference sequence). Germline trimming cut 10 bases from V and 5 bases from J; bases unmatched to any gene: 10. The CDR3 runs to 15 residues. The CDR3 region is CADSSLAGGNNEQFF. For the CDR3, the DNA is TGTGCCGACTCCTCACTAGCGGGAGGCAACAATGAGCAGTTCTTC. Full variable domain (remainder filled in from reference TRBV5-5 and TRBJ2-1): DAGVTQSPTHLIKTRGQQVTLRCSPISGHKSVSWYQQVLGQGPQFIFQYYEKEERGRGNFPDRFSARQFPNYSSELNVNALLLGDSALYLCADSSLAGGNNEQFFGPGTRLTVL.

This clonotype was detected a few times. The CDR3 loop reads CASSYGWTSGNSGANVLTF. DNA for the CDR3: TGTGCCAGCAGTTACGGTTGGACTAGCGGGAACTCTGGGGCCAACGTCCTGACTTTC. The chain links TRBV6-5 to TRBJ2-6, with 12 bases that match TRBD2. Germline loops: CDR1 MNHEY, CDR2 SVGAGI. Trimming removed 2 bases from V and 0 bases from J; junction bases left unmatched: 5. This CDR3 region has 19 residues.

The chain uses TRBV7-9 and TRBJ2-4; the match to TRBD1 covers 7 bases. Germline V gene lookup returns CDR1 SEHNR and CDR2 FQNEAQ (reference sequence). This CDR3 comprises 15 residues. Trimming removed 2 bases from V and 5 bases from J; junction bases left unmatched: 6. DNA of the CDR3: TGTGCCAGCAGCTTACGAGGGGGCTTGGAAAACATTCAGTACTTC. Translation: CASSLRGGLENIQYF. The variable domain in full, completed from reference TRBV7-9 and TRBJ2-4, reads DTGVSQNPRHKITKRGQNVTFRCDPISEHNRLYWYRQTLGQGPEFLTYFQNEAQLEKSRLLSDRFSAERPKGSFSTLEIQRTEQGDSAMYLCASSLRGGLENIQYFGAGTRLSVL.

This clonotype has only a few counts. This chain's CDR3 is CASSWGGYEQYF. The CDR3 DNA is TGTGCCAGCAGTTGGGGGGGCTACGAGCAGTACTTC. The gene calls are TRBV12-3 or TRBV12-4 and TRBJ2-7; 7 bases map to TRBD2. Trimming removed 4 bases from V and 3 bases from J; junction bases left unmatched: 0. The CDR3 consists of 12 residues.